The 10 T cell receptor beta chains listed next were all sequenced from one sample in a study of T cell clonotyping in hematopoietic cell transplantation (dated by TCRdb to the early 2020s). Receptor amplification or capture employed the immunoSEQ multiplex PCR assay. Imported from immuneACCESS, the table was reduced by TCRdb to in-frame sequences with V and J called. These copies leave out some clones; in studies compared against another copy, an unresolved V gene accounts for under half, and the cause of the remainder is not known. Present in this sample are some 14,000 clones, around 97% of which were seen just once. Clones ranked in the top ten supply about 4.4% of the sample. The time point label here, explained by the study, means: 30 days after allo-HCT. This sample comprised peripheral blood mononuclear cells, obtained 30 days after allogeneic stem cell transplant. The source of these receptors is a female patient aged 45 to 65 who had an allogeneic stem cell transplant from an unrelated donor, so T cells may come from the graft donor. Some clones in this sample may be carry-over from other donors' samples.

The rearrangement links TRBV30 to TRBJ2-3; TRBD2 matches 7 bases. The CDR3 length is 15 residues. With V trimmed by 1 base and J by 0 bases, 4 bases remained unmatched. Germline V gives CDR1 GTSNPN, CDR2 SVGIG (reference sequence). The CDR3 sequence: CAWSELAASTDTQYF. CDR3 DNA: TGTGCCTGGAGTGAGCTAGCGGCTAGCACAGATACGCAGTATTTT.

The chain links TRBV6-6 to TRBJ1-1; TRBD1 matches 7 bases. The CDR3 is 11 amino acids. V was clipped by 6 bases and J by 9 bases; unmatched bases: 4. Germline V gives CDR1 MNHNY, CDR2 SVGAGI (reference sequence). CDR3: CASRETGKAFF. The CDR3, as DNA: TGTGCCAGCAGGGAGACAGGGAAAGCTTTCTTT.

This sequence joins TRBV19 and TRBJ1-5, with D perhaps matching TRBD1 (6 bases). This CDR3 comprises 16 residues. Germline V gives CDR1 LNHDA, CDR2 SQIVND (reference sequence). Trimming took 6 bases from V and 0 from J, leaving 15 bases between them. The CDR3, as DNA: TGTGCCAGTAGCCTACCAGGACAGTTTAGCAATCAGCCCCAGCATTTT. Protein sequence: CASSLPGQFSNQPQHF.

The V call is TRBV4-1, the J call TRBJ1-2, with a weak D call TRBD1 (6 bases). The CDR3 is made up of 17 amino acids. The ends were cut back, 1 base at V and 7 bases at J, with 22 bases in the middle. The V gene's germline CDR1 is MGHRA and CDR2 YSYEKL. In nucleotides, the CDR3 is TGCGCCAGCAGCCAAGTCACCCGGGAACAGGGCTCTTTTGGCTACACCTTC. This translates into CASSQVTREQGSFGYTF.

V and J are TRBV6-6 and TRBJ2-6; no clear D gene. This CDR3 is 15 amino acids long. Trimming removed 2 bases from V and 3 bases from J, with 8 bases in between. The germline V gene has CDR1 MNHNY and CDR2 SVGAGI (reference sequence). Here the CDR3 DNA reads TGTGCCAGCAGTTACCGGACGGGTGGGGCCAACGTCCTGACTTTC. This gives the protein CASSYRTGGANVLTF.

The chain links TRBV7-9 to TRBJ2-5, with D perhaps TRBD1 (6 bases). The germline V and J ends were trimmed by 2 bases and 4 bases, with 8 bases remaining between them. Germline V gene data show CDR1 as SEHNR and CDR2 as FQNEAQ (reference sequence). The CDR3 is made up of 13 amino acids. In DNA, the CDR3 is TGTGCCAGCAGCTTAAGAGGGGGAGAGACCCAGTACTTC. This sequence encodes CASSLRGGETQYF. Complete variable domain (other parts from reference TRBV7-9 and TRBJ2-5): DTGVSQNPRHKITKRGQNVTFRCDPISEHNRLYWYRQTLGQGPEFLTYFQNEAQLEKSRLLSDRFSAERPKGSFSTLEIQRTEQGDSAMYLCASSLRGGETQYFGPGTRLLVL.

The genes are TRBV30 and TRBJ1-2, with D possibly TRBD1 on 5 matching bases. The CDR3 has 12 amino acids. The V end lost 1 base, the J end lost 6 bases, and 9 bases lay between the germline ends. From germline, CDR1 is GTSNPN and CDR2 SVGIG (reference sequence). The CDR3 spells CAWSGGGNGYTF. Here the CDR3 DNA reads TGTGCCTGGAGTGGTGGGGGGAATGGCTACACCTTC.

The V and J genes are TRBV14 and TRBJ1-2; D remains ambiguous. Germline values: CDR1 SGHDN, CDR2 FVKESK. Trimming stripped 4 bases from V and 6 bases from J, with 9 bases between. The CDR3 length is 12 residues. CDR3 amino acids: CASSLIGDGYTF. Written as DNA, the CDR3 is TGTGCCAGCAGCCTCATCGGCGATGGCTACACCTTC.

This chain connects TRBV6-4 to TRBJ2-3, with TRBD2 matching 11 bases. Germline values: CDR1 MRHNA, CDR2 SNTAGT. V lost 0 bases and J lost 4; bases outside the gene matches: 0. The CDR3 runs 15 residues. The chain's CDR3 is CASSDSSGGADTQYF. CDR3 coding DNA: TGTGCCAGCAGTGACTCTAGCGGGGGGGCAGATACGCAGTATTTT.

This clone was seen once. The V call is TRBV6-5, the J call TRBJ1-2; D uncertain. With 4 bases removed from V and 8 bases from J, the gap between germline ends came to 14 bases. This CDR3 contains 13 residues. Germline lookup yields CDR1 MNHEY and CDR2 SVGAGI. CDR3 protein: CASSSPGGYGYTF. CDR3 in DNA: TGTGCCAGCAGTTCCCCGGGAGGGTACGGCTACACCTTC.